This TCR beta chain was obtained from a study of blood T cell repertoires in COVID-19. With respect to this clone: The sample carries other DNA sequences with the same CDR3.

This table comes from immunoSEQ multiplex PCR, and its TCRdb copy is limited to in-frame clones, with some not included. This table has under 300,000 clones, about nine tenths appearing once. Germline-derived CDR1 and CDR2 are SGHRS and YFSETQ. V was pared by 0 bases and J by 0 bases, with 7 bases between. The CDR3 is 15 amino acids. Sequenced input: PBMCs or T cells enriched from blood (not recorded which). This clonotype was sampled from a woman aged 18-29 years who had recovered from COVID-19. J is TRBJ1-5 and V is TRBV5-1; D remains ambiguous. The CDR3 spells CASSLGGYSNQPQHF. CDR3 nucleotide sequence: TGCGCCAGCAGCTTGGGCGGGTATAGCAATCAGCCCCAGCATTTT.